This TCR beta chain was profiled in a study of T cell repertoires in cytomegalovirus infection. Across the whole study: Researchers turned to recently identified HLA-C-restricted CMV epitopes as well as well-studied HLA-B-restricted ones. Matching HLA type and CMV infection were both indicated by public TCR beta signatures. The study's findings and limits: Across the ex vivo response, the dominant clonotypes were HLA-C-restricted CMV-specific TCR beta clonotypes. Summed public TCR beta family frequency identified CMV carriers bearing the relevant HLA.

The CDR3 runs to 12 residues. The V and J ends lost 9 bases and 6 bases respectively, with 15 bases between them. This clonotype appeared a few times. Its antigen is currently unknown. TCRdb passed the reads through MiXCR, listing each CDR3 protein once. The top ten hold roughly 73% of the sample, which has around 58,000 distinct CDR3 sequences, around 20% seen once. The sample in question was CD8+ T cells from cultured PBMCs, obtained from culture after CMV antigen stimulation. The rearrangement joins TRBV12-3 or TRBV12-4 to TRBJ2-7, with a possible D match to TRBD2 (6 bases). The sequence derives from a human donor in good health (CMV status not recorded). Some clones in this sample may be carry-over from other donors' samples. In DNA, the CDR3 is TGTGCCAGTGCGGTGGGAGGAATCGAGCAGTACTTC. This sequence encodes CASAVGGIEQYF.